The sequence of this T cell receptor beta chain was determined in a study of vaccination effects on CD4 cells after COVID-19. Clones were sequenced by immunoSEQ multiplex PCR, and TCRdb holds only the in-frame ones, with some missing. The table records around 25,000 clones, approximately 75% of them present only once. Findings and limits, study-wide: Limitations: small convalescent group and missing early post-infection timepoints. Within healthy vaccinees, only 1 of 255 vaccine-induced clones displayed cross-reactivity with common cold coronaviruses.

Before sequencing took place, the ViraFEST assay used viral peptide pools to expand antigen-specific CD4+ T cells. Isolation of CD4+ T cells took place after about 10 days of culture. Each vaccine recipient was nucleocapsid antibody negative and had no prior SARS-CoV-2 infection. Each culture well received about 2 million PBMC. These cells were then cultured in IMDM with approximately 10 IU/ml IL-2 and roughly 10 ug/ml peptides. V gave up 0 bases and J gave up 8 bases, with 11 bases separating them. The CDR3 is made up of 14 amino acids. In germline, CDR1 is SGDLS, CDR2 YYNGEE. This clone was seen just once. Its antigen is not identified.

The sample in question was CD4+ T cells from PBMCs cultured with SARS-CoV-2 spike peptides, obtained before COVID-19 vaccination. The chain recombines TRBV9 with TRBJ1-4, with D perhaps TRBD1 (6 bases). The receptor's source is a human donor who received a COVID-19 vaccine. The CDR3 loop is CASSVGGLGEKLFF. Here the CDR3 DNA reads TGTGCCAGCAGCGTAGGGGGGCTTGGAGAAAAACTGTTTTTT.